These 20 T cell receptor beta chains were all obtained from the same sample, sequenced in a study of T-cell memory formation after mild COVID-19. Using its own MiXCR run on the 5' RACE reads, TCRdb lists one record per CDR3 protein. The sample lists roughly 350,000 distinct CDR3 sequences, roughly 13% occurring once. The sequencing input was PBMCs or a T cell subset sorted from them (not recorded which). These receptors were obtained from a man in his late teens or twenties who had mild COVID-19 (a few samples of this study predate the infection). Cell type and time point are not known.

This clonotype was detected only a few times. The gene calls are TRBV6-5 and TRBJ2-5; 8 bases are a match to TRBD2. The CDR3 has 15 amino acids. With 0 bases clipped from V and 1 base from J, the junction kept 1 base outside the gene matches. Germline CDR1 and CDR2: MNHEY and SVGAGI. The CDR3 loop reads CASSYSRGVQETQYF. DNA for the CDR3: TGTGCCAGCAGTTACTCGCGGGGGGTCCAAGAGACCCAGTACTTC.

This clonotype was counted ten times or more. This rearrangement joins TRBV5-1 to TRBJ2-5, with 10 positions matching TRBD2. Trimming cost V 2 bases and J 0 bases; bases outside gene matches: 7. Germline CDR1 reads SGHRS; CDR2 reads YFSETQ. The CDR3 has 17 amino acids. The CDR3 protein is CASSLASGGPYQETQYF. CDR3 DNA sequence: TGCGCCAGCAGCTTAGCTAGCGGGGGACCGTACCAAGAGACCCAGTACTTC.

The rearrangement links TRBV6-2 or TRBV6-3 to TRBJ1-1; possible D gene TRBD1, 5 bases. The germline CDR1 and CDR2 sequences are MNHEY and SVGEGT. The germline V and J ends were trimmed by 0 bases and 6 bases, with 11 bases remaining between them. This CDR3 has 14 amino acids. The CDR3 protein is CASSYSPRGAEAFF. For the CDR3, the DNA is TGTGCCAGCAGTTACTCGCCGCGGGGCGCTGAAGCTTTCTTT.

The J gene is TRBJ2-5, the V gene TRBV29-1, with a weak D call TRBD2 (6 bases). Germline CDR1 reads SQVTM; CDR2 reads ANQGSEA. This CDR3 is built from 13 residues. The V and J ends lost 1 base and 5 bases respectively, with 11 bases between them. Here the CDR3 DNA reads TGCAGCGTTGAAGGCGGGGCGCTGGAGACCCAGTACTTC. Protein product: CSVEGGALETQYF.

The sample holds many counts of this clonotype. V and J are TRBV5-1 and TRBJ2-5; 8 nucleotides match TRBD2. The ends lost 4 bases at V and 2 bases at J; junction bases unmatched: 7. There are 15 residues in the CDR3. Germline-derived CDR1 and CDR2 are SGHRS and YFSETQ. The CDR3 DNA sequence: TGCGCCAGCAGCACCGGACGGGGGGGGCAAGAGACCCAGTACTTC. Translation gives CASSTGRGGQETQYF.

This clonotype was recorded many times. This chain links TRBV5-1 with TRBJ2-3; D is uncertain. V lost 1 base and J lost 6, with 6 bases in between. This CDR3 spans 12 amino acids. Germline V gene lookup returns CDR1 SGHRS and CDR2 YFSETQ. The CDR3 loop is CASSLNRDTQYF. The CDR3 region has the DNA TGCGCCAGCAGCTTGAATCGGGATACGCAGTATTTT.

This clonotype was seen more than once but under ten times. This sequence joins TRBV5-5 and TRBJ2-7, with 7 bases lining up with TRBD1. The junction had 6 bases not matched to a gene; V was cut back by 0 bases and J by 3 bases. This CDR3 is built from 15 residues. CDR1 SGHKS and CDR2 YYEKEE come from the germline V gene (reference sequence). The CDR3 here is CASSLAQGRVYEQYV. The CDR3 DNA sequence: TGTGCCAGCAGCTTGGCACAGGGGAGAGTCTACGAGCAGTACGTC.

This clonotype was observed a few times. The rearrangement uses TRBV28 and TRBJ2-1; TRBD1 matches 7 bases. J was trimmed by 5 bases and V by 7 bases; bases with no gene match: 5. This CDR3 has 13 amino acids. CDR1 is MDHEN and CDR2 is SYDVKM in the germline V gene. Here the CDR3 DNA reads TGTGCCAGCAAGCAGGGGGTAAACAATGAGCAGTTCTTC. This encodes CASKQGVNNEQFF.

The chain couples TRBV6-2 or TRBV6-3 to TRBJ1-5; D is perhaps TRBD1 (5 bases). Trimming pared 6 bases from V and 3 bases from J, leaving 18 bases between. Germline V gene sequence: CDR1 MNHEY, CDR2 SVGEGT. This CDR3 has 16 amino acids. The CDR3 nucleotides are TGTGCCAGCAGCCCCCGGGCGCGGGGGGACAATCAGCCCCAGCATTTT. Residues: CASSPRARGDNQPQHF.

CDR3 nucleotide sequence: TGTGCCAGCAGCTTCGGACAGGGTGGGACTCAGCCCCAGCATTTT. Amino acids: CASSFGQGGTQPQHF. The chain employs TRBV7-2 and TRBJ1-5, with 8 positions matching TRBD1. J gave up 6 bases and V 3 bases, and 7 bases lay outside the gene matches. Per germline, CDR1 SGHTA and CDR2 FQGNSA. The CDR3 is 15 residues long.

The chain carries TRBV28 and TRBJ1-1; D possibly corresponds to TRBD1 (6 bases). This CDR3 region has 14 residues. V shed 8 bases and J shed 0 bases, with 13 bases lying between them. CDR1 is MDHEN, CDR2 SYDVKM, per germline. The CDR3 nucleotides are TGTGCCAGCCGCGCCGGGACAATGAACACTGAAGCTTTCTTT. Encoded protein: CASRAGTMNTEAFF. Full variable domain (rest looked up from reference TRBV28 and TRBJ1-1): DVKVTQSSRYLVKRTGEKVFLECVQDMDHENMFWYRQDPGLGLRLIYFSYDVKMKEKGDIPEGYSVSREKKERFSLILESASTNQTSMYLCASRAGTMNTEAFFGQGTRLTVV.

This clonotype was observed a few times. The rearrangement links TRBV20-1 to TRBJ2-1; D might be TRBD1 (5 bases). In germline, CDR1 is DFQATT, CDR2 SNEGSKA (reference sequence). The ends were cut back, 6 bases at V and 4 bases at J, with 16 bases in the middle. CDR3 length: 14 amino acids. CDR3 nucleotides: TGCAGTGCGAATCAGGGCGTCGTTTACAATGAGCAGTTCTTC. Its translation: CSANQGVVYNEQFF.

The chain uses TRBV6-5 and TRBJ2-3; no reliable D call. Germline values: CDR1 MNHEY, CDR2 SVGAGI. The CDR3 spans 15 residues. V was clipped by 2 bases and J by 0 bases, with 9 bases between them. CDR3 sequence (DNA): TGTGCCAGCAGTTACGGGGATATCAGCACAGATACGCAGTATTTT. This translates into CASSYGDISTDTQYF.

This clonotype was seen only a few times. The chain joins TRBV2 to TRBJ2-7; TRBD1 matches 10 bases. This CDR3 region has 15 residues. V shed 5 bases, J shed 9 bases, and the junction held 13 bases outside the gene matches. Looked up from germline, CDR1 is SNHLY and CDR2 is FYNNEI. The CDR3 loop is CASSPTGGDPLAQYV. The DNA of the CDR3 is TGTGCCAGCAGTCCGACAGGGGGCGACCCTTTAGCGCAGTACGTC.

This clonotype was counted only a few times. The CDR3 DNA reads as TGTGCCAGCAGTCTAGGGGAACACCAAGAGACCCAGTACTTC. Translated: CASSLGEHQETQYF. The genes are TRBV7-2 and TRBJ2-5; perhaps TRBD1 as D (5 bases). CDR1 is SGHTA and CDR2 is FQGNSA in the germline V gene. The germline V and J ends were trimmed by 6 bases and 0 bases, with 11 bases remaining between them. This CDR3 region has 14 residues.

The genes are TRBV3-1 and TRBJ2-7; TRBD2 agrees at 8 bases. J gave up 3 bases and V 1 base, and 2 bases lay outside the gene matches. Germline values: CDR1 LGHDT, CDR2 YNNKEL (reference sequence). The CDR3 runs to 14 residues. The CDR3 DNA reads as TGTGCCAGCAGCCAAGGCGGGGGGAACTACGAGCAGTACTTC. Protein product: CASSQGGGNYEQYF.

This clonotype occurred a few times. The V gene is TRBV5-6, the J gene TRBJ1-1, with D unclear. The CDR3 is made up of 13 amino acids. Deletions cut 1 base from V and 1 base from J, with 5 bases between. Germline values: CDR1 SGHDT, CDR2 YYEEEE. The CDR3 region is CASSLFRNTEAFF. The CDR3 DNA reads TGTGCCAGCAGCTTGTTCCGGAACACTGAAGCTTTCTTT.

The chain joins TRBV7-9 to TRBJ2-7; D gene ambiguous. The germline V gene encodes CDR1 SEHNR and CDR2 FQNEAQ (reference sequence). Trimming removed 5 bases at V and 7 bases at J, with 9 bases between. CDR3 length equals 11 residues. CDR3 in amino acids: CASSVGGEQYF. The CDR3 DNA is TGTGCCAGCAGCGTCGGTGGGGAGCAGTACTTC.

The chain joins TRBV20-1 to TRBJ2-3; 7 bases align to TRBD1. CDR1 DFQATT and CDR2 SNEGSKA come from the germline V gene (reference sequence). This CDR3 comprises 16 residues. V was pared by 5 bases and J by 2 bases, with 13 bases of the junction left unmatched. Here the CDR3 reads CSAQIPGTVFTDTQYF. CDR3 sequence (DNA): TGCAGTGCTCAAATCCCCGGGACAGTCTTCACAGATACGCAGTATTTT.

J is TRBJ2-5 and V is TRBV3-1, with TRBD2 matching 10 bases. The ends lost 3 bases at V and 2 bases at J; junction bases unmatched: 9. CDR3 length: 17 amino acids. Looked up from germline, CDR1 is LGHDT and CDR2 is YNNKEL (reference sequence). The CDR3 DNA sequence: TGTGCCAGCAGCCATGGTTTGTCTAGCGGGAGACAAGAGACCCAGTACTTC. Its translation: CASSHGLSSGRQETQYF.